This TCR beta chain was sequenced for a study of identical twins. This clonotype was counted between two and nine times. Losses at the gene ends were 0 bases for V and 6 bases for J; bases not matched to a gene: 7. The CDR3 is made up of 16 amino acids. Germline-derived CDR1 and CDR2 are SGDLS and YYNGEE. TCRdb re-derived calls from the 5' RACE reads in MiXCR, one entry per CDR3 protein. The sample has about 890,000 distinct CDR3 sequences; roughly an eighth are singletons. These data were also filed under a second study, of yellow fever vaccine responses in identical twins.

The source material was PBMCs. The chain is built from TRBV9 and TRBJ2-7; 12 bases match TRBD2. The receptor comes from a woman aged 18 to 35 in good health. CDR3 nucleotide sequence: TGTGCCAGCAGCGTAGGGCTAGCGGGAGGGCCTGGCGAGCAGTACTTC. It specifies CASSVGLAGGPGEQYF.